A selection of T cell receptor beta chains follows, all from one sample in a study of blood T cell repertoires in COVID-19. The table came from immunoSEQ multiplex PCR; TCRdb's copy has only in-frame clones and leaves some out. The data show under 250,000 clones, 65% to 90% seen once. Sequenced input: peripheral blood. These receptors originate from a man in his forties or fifties with active or convalescent COVID-19. The CDR3 runs from the conserved cysteine through the conserved F or W. D genes are given only for firm matches. A clone size is listed for some rows: how often the clone was seen (once, few, many), or a class if it is expanded.

>NA|TRBJ1-5|15|TRBD1|TRBV5-5
CASSFRTGGNQPQHF
TGTGCCAGCAGCTTCCGGACAGGGGGCAATCAGCCCCAGCATTTT
>NA|TRBJ2-5|16|TRBD2|TRBV4-1
CASSLTSAEGTETQYF
TGCGCCAGCAGTCTTACTAGCGCGGAAGGTACAGAGACCCAGTACTTC
>once|TRBJ2-5|14|TRBD1|TRBV6-2/TRBV6-3
CASSYGTGKETQYF
TGTGCCAGCAGTTACGGGACAGGGAAAGAGACCCAGTACTTC
>NA|TRBJ2-7|17|TRBD1|TRBV18
CASSPFRDRSFSYEQYF
TGTGCCAGCTCACCATTTCGGGACAGGTCCTTTTCCTACGAGCAGTACTTC
>few|TRBJ2-3|11|NA|TRBV6-5
CASTDSSTQYF
TGTGCCAGCACCGACAGTAGTACGCAGTATTTT
>few|TRBJ2-1|14|NA|TRBV5-1
CASRTSGAYNEQFF
TGCGCCAGCAGGACCTCAGGGGCCTACAATGAGCAGTTCTTC
>NA|TRBJ2-3|15|NA|TRBV4-2
CASSQSAGYMDTQYF
TGTGCCAGCAGCCAATCGGCAGGGTACATGGATACGCAGTATTTT
>NA|TRBJ2-7|13|NA|TRBV9
CASSVDLGSEQYF
TGTGCCAGCAGCGTAGATTTGGGGAGCGAGCAGTACTTC
>NA|TRBJ2-1|19|NA|TRBV6-4
CASSVFIGQMWSSYNEQFF
TGTGCCAGCAGTGTCTTCATCGGACAGATGTGGAGCTCCTACAATGAGCAGTTCTTC
>NA|TRBJ2-2|12|NA|TRBV12-3/TRBV12-4
CASSFAAGELFF
TGTGCCAGCAGTTTTGCGGCCGGGGAGCTGTTTTTT
>NA|TRBJ2-3|19|TRBD2|TRBV7-2
CASSDPPGLAGGSTDTQYF
TGTGCCAGCAGCGATCCCCCGGGACTAGCGGGGGGGAGCACAGATACGCAGTATTTT
>NA|TRBJ1-2|18|NA|TRBV6-1
CASSETYGLRGGDYGYTF
TGTGCCAGCAGTGAAACGTACGGACTGCGGGGGGGGGACTATGGCTACACCTTC
>NA|TRBJ1-2|14|TRBD1|TRBV4-2
CASSHEGAGVGYTF
TGTGCCAGCAGCCACGAGGGGGCAGGGGTTGGCTACACCTTC
>NA|TRBJ1-5|15|NA|TRBV28
CASSSPGTNNQPQHF
TGTGCCAGCAGTTCGCCGGGAACAAACAATCAGCCCCAGCATTTT
>NA|TRBJ2-5|13|TRBD2|TRBV7-2
CASRGGGQETQYF
TGTGCCAGCAGGGGCGGGGGGCAGGAGACCCAGTACTTC
>NA|TRBJ1-3|15|TRBD1|TRBV5-8
CASSTGQGSGNTIYF
TGTGCCAGCAGCACGGGACAGGGGTCTGGAAACACCATATATTTT
>many|TRBJ2-5|13|TRBD1|TRBV19
CASGTGDQETQYF
TGTGCCAGTGGAACAGGGGACCAAGAGACCCAGTACTTC
>NA|TRBJ2-1|19|NA|TRBV23-1
CASSQSTSCAESSYNEQFF
TGCGCCAGCAGTCAATCAACTAGTTGCGCCGAAAGCTCCTACAATGAGCAGTTCTTC
>NA|TRBJ2-6|18|TRBD1|TRBV9
CASSVSGQLSSGANVLTF
TGTGCCAGCAGCGTCTCGGGACAGTTGAGCTCTGGGGCCAACGTCCTGACTTTC
>NA|TRBJ1-2|13|NA|TRBV6-4
CASSDSRNRGYTF
TGTGCCAGCAGTGACTCAAGGAACAGAGGCTACACCTTC
>NA|TRBJ2-7|16|TRBD2|TRBV6-5
CASSYSGLAGAYEQYF
TGTGCCAGCAGTTACTCAGGACTAGCGGGAGCCTACGAGCAGTACTTC
>NA|TRBJ2-1|16|TRBD2|TRBV11-1
CASSLPEREILNEQFF
TGTGCCAGCAGCTTACCGGAGCGGGAGATCCTAAATGAGCAGTTCTTC
>NA|TRBJ1-3|16|NA|TRBV5-1
CASSPTYRGAGNTIYF
TGCGCCAGCAGCCCTACGTACCGCGGAGCTGGAAACACCATATATTTT
>once|TRBJ1-5|15|NA|TRBV5-1
CASSLAGQSNQPQHF
TGCGCCAGCAGCTTGGCCGGTCAAAGCAATCAGCCCCAGCATTTT
>NA|TRBJ2-7|13|TRBD1|TRBV6-6
CASRQGVSYEQYF
TGTGCCAGCAGACAGGGGGTCTCCTACGAGCAGTACTTC
>once|TRBJ2-3|13|NA|TRBV6-5
CASSYPGGDTQYF
TGTGCCAGCAGTTACCCCGGTGGAGATACGCAGTATTTT
>NA|TRBJ1-1|14|NA|TRBV2
CASSVSGMNTEAFF
TGTGCCAGCAGTGTGAGCGGGATGAACACTGAAGCTTTCTTT
>NA|TRBJ1-2|12|NA|TRBV2
CASSVDSYGYTF
TGTGCCAGCAGCGTCGACAGCTATGGCTACACCTTC
>NA|TRBJ1-2|13|TRBD1|TRBV29-1
CSVDSDRGYGYTF
TGCAGCGTTGACTCGGACAGGGGGTACGGCTACACCTTC
>NA|TRBJ2-1|14|NA|TRBV19
CASSIGGAYNEQFF
TGTGCCAGTAGTATTGGAGGGGCCTACAATGAGCAGTTCTTC